The 23 T cell receptor beta chains listed next were all sequenced from one sample in a study of T cells in Graves' hyperthyroidism and ophthalmopathy. RNA transcripts yielded amplified TCR beta CDR3 regions. Initially, a first-round RT-PCR of the TCR CDR3 employed the HTBI primer set. TCRdb analysed the multiplex PCR reads with MiXCR anew, one entry per CDR3 protein. The data contain around 600,000 distinct CDR3 sequences, 40% to 55% of them singletons. Sequenced input: peripheral blood or thyroid tissue (not recorded which). The receptors originated from an adult man with Graves' disease, either hyperthyroidism or ophthalmopathy (not recorded which).

CDR3 region: CASSLEGGQRNEKLFF. CDR3 in DNA: TGTGCCAGCAGCTTGGAGGGGGGACAGAGGAATGAAAAACTGTTTTTT. This chain joins TRBV5-6 and TRBJ1-4, with 7 bases matching TRBD1. In germline, CDR1 is SGHDT, CDR2 YYEEEE. The CDR3 loop spans 16 amino acids. V shed 0 bases and J 5 bases; nucleotides not matched to a gene: 7.

This clonotype was observed a handful of times. The chain employs TRBV2 and TRBJ2-5, with 9 bases that match TRBD2. The CDR3 runs 15 residues. Germline V gene data show CDR1 as SNHLY and CDR2 as FYNNEI. The ends lost 4 bases at V and 4 bases at J; junction bases unmatched: 7. CDR3 DNA sequence: TGTGCCAGCAGTGTAGCGGGAGCTTTTGGAGAGACCCAGTACTTC. Amino acids: CASSVAGAFGETQYF.

This clonotype was detected once. The rearrangement joins TRBV7-8 to TRBJ1-1, with TRBD1 identical over 7 bases. The CDR3 is made up of 12 amino acids. Germline V lookup: CDR1 SGHVS, CDR2 FQNEAQ. J gave up 7 bases and V 5 bases, and 4 bases lay outside the gene matches. This CDR3 is CASSHDRVEAFF. Written as DNA, the CDR3 is TGTGCCAGCAGCCACGACAGGGTTGAAGCTTTCTTT.

The chain is built from TRBV2 and TRBJ1-1; TRBD1 aligns across 7 bases. Germline V gene sequence: CDR1 SNHLY, CDR2 FYNNEI. J gave up 5 bases and V 4 bases, and 16 bases lay outside the gene matches. The CDR3 runs 17 residues. CDR3 sequence: CASSGEWGSTGKTEAFF. In DNA form, the CDR3 reads TGTGCCAGCAGTGGGGAGTGGGGGTCGACAGGGAAGACTGAAGCTTTCTTT.

This clonotype has ten or more counts. The rearrangement joins TRBV29-1 to TRBJ1-1; 8 bases are a match to TRBD1. After removal of 7 bases from V and 4 bases from J, the junction contained 8 bases not matched to a gene. Germline V lookup: CDR1 SQVTM, CDR2 ANQGSEA. The CDR3 loop spans 13 amino acids. CDR3 coding DNA: TGCAGCGCCGGCAGGGGGCGGATCACTGAAGCTTTCTTT. Translating it yields CSAGRGRITEAFF.

This clonotype has a count of ten or more. The rearrangement uses TRBV24-1 and TRBJ2-7, with D unresolved. Trimming stripped 2 bases from V and 3 bases from J, with 13 bases between. There are 15 residues in the CDR3. Germline lookup yields CDR1 KGHDR and CDR2 SFDVKD. The chain's CDR3 is CATSDSTDGHYEQYF. The CDR3 bases are TGTGCCACCAGTGATTCCACTGACGGTCACTACGAGCAGTACTTC.

This clonotype came up a few times. J is TRBJ1-1 and V is TRBV7-9; D uncertain. Germline V gives CDR1 SEHNR, CDR2 FQNEAQ (reference sequence). This CDR3 spans 12 amino acids. V was pared by 5 bases and J by 7 bases, with 11 bases between. The CDR3 sequence: CASSIGPVEAFF. As DNA, the CDR3 is TGTGCCAGCAGCATTGGGCCAGTTGAAGCTTTCTTT.

The rearrangement links TRBV25-1 to TRBJ2-7, with TRBD2 matching 10 bases. The CDR3 has 15 amino acids. CDR1 MGHDK and CDR2 SYGVNS come from the germline V gene. Trimming cost V 5 bases and J 1 base; bases outside gene matches: 5. CDR3 DNA sequence: TGTGCCAGCAGTTACCCTAGCGGGGGATCCTACGAGCAGTACTTC. Encoded protein: CASSYPSGGSYEQYF.

This clonotype has a handful of counts. The chain recombines TRBV5-4 with TRBJ1-5; D unresolved. The V and J ends lost 0 bases and 1 base respectively, with 11 bases between them. CDR3 size: 16 residues. Germline CDR1 reads SGHNT; CDR2 reads YYREEE (reference sequence). The CDR3 region has the DNA TGTGCCAGCAGCTTGGGAGTTCCCCCCAGCAATCAGCCCCAGCATTTT. Translation gives CASSLGVPPSNQPQHF.

This clonotype occurred a few times. The rearrangement links TRBV29-1 to TRBJ1-2; TRBD1 agrees at 8 bases. The CDR3 has 14 amino acids. The V and J ends lost 8 bases and 6 bases, in that order; junction bases with no gene match: 14. Germline loops: CDR1 SQVTM, CDR2 ANQGSEA. The CDR3 DNA reads as TGCAGCCATTTACTCGGGCAGGGGGCCGATGGCTACACCTTC. Amino acid sequence: CSHLLGQGADGYTF. Filled out from reference TRBV29-1 and TRBJ1-2, the complete variable domain reads SAVISQKPSRDICQRGTSLTIQCQVDSQVTMMFWYRQQPGQSLTLIATANQGSEATYESGFVIDKFPISRPNLTFSTLTVSNMSPEDSSIYLCSHLLGQGADGYTFGSGTRLTVV.

The rearrangement links TRBV6-6 to TRBJ1-2; D gene unclear. Looked up from germline, CDR1 is MNHNY and CDR2 is SVGAGI (reference sequence). The CDR3 has 15 residues. With 6 bases removed from V and 4 bases from J, the gap between germline ends came to 18 bases. For the CDR3, the DNA is TGTGCCAGCAGGGGGAAACGGTCTTTCTCCTATGGCTACACCTTC. Encoded protein: CASRGKRSFSYGYTF.

This chain joins TRBV10-3 and TRBJ2-5; TRBD2 aligns across 10 bases. The trim removed 8 bases at V and 5 bases at J, leaving 11 bases unmatched. The CDR3 runs 15 residues. Germline V gene lookup returns CDR1 ENHRY and CDR2 SYGVKD. CDR3 residues: CAIDDGGTSAETQYF. The DNA of the CDR3 is TGTGCCATCGACGACGGAGGGACTAGCGCCGAGACCCAGTACTTC.

This clonotype has ten or more counts. The chain links TRBV15 to TRBJ1-5; D uncertain. V lost 6 bases, J lost 1 base, and 13 bases lay in between. The CDR3 spans 15 residues. Germline CDR1 and CDR2: LNHNV and YYDKDF (reference sequence). The CDR3 nucleotides read TGTGCCACCAGTCGGGAGGGCAGGAGCAATCAGCCCCAGCATTTT. It encodes CATSREGRSNQPQHF.

The chain is built from TRBV10-1 and TRBJ1-1, with a possible D match to TRBD1 (6 bases). In germline, CDR1 is WNHNN, CDR2 SYGVQD (reference sequence). This CDR3 region has 14 residues. Trimming shortened V by 4 bases and J by 4 bases, and 13 bases separated the two germline ends. This chain's CDR3 is CASSVQGKGTEAFF. The CDR3 nucleotides are TGCGCCAGCAGTGTTCAGGGGAAGGGCACTGAAGCTTTCTTT.

This clonotype was seen at least ten times. This rearrangement joins TRBV5-1 to TRBJ1-6; 9 nucleotides agree with TRBD1. The germline V gene has CDR1 SGHRS and CDR2 YFSETQ. This CDR3 contains 15 residues. Losses at the gene ends were 4 bases for V and 9 bases for J; bases not matched to a gene: 8. CDR3 sequence reads: CASSRDGTGSSPLHF. CDR3 nucleotides: TGCGCCAGCAGCAGGGATGGGACAGGGAGTTCACCCCTCCACTTT.

This clonotype appeared a few times. The V call is TRBV7-9, the J call TRBJ2-5; a weak D match, TRBD1 (6 bases). V was trimmed by 4 bases and J by 1 base, leaving 13 bases between them. This CDR3 has 15 residues. Germline CDR1 reads SEHNR; CDR2 reads FQNEAQ (reference sequence). The CDR3 loop reads CASSSKTGLQETQYF. The CDR3 region has the DNA TGTGCCAGCAGCTCGAAGACAGGCCTCCAAGAGACCCAGTACTTC.

In its sample, this clonotype was seen a few times. The rearrangement uses TRBV9 and TRBJ2-2; 10 positions agree with TRBD1. Trimming at V came to 4 bases and at J to 4 bases, leaving 7 bases not matched to a gene. This CDR3 has 16 residues. CDR1 SGDLS and CDR2 YYNGEE come from the germline V gene. This CDR3 reads CASSTAGTGVTGELFF. The CDR3 DNA reads TGTGCCAGCAGCACCGCCGGGACAGGGGTCACCGGGGAGCTGTTTTTT.

Note on this clonotype: A much larger clone is a single base away; this may be a read error. The chain couples TRBV7-3 to TRBJ2-5; TRBD1 matches at 8 bases. This CDR3 has 14 residues. Germline V gene data show CDR1 as SGHTA and CDR2 as FQGTGA. Unmatched junction bases numbered 6, after V lost 4 bases and J lost 5 bases. CDR3 residues: CASSWGRGRETQYF. CDR3 sequence (DNA): TGTGCCAGCAGCTGGGGCAGGGGGCGGGAGACCCAGTACTTC.

The table lists this clonotype with many counts. A read error may account for a junction end that differs from germline. CDR3 sequence: CASSLGRQNTEAFF. CDR3 sequence (DNA): TGTGCCAGCAGCTTGGGGAGGCAGAACACTGAAGCTTTCTTT. V and J are TRBV5-1 and TRBJ1-1; no definite D call. The CDR3 contains 14 residues. Germline CDR1 SGHRS, CDR2 YFSETQ. Based on the CDR3 plus reference TRBV5-1 and TRBJ1-1, the full variable domain is KAGVTQTPRYLIKTRGQQVTLSCSPISGHRSVSWYQQTPGQGLQFLFEYFSETQRNKGNFPGRFSGRQFSNSRSEMNVSTLELGDSALYLCASSLGRQNTEAFFGQGTRLTVV.

Ten or more counts support this clonotype. CDR3 protein: CASSRPTGQNTEAFF. The CDR3 DNA reads TGTGCCAGCAGCCGTCCGACAGGGCAGAACACTGAAGCTTTCTTT. The chain uses TRBV7-9 and TRBJ1-1, with 7 bases lining up with TRBD1. The junction had 7 bases not matched to a gene; V was cut back by 5 bases and J by 1 base. This CDR3 is built from 15 residues. Germline V gene lookup returns CDR1 SEHNR and CDR2 FQNEAQ (reference sequence).

The chain employs TRBV24-1 and TRBJ1-6, with a tentative D call TRBD1 (6 bases). Trimming stripped 3 bases from V and 10 bases from J, with 9 bases between. CDR3 size: 13 residues. From germline, CDR1 is KGHDR and CDR2 SFDVKD. CDR3 protein: CATSDATGSPLHF. CDR3 bases: TGTGCCACCAGTGATGCGACAGGATCACCCCTCCACTTT.

The chain employs TRBV25-1 and TRBJ2-7, with D tentatively TRBD1 or TRBD2 (5 bases each). The germline CDR1 and CDR2 sequences are MGHDK and SYGVNS. There are 11 residues in the CDR3. V was cut by 8 bases and J by 5 bases, with 10 bases left in between. CDR3 nucleotide sequence: TGTGCCAGCGGGGGATATGACGAGCAGTACTTC. This codes for CASGGYDEQYF.

The chain is built from TRBV11-3 and TRBJ2-4; tentatively, D is TRBD1 (6 bases). Germline CDR1 reads SGHNT; CDR2 reads YENEEA. The CDR3 consists of 16 residues. V was shortened by 6 bases and J by 2 bases, with 17 bases between the two germline ends. DNA for the CDR3: TGTGCCAGCAGTTTCCAGACAGGATTTTCCAAAAACATTCAGTACTTC. Protein: CASSFQTGFSKNIQYF.